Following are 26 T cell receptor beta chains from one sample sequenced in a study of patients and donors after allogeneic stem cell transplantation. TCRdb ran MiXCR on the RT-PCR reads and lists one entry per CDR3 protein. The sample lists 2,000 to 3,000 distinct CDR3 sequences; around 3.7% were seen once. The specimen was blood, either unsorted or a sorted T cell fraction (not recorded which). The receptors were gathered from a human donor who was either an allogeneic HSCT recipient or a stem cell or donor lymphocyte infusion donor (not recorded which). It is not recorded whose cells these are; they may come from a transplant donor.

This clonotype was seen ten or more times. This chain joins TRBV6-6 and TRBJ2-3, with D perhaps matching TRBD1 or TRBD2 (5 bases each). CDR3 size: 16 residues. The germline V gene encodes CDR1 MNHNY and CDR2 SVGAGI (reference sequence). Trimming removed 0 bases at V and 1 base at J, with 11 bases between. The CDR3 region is CASSYSGTPGTDTQYF. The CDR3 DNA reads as TGTGCCAGCAGTTACTCGGGGACCCCGGGCACAGATACGCAGTATTTT.

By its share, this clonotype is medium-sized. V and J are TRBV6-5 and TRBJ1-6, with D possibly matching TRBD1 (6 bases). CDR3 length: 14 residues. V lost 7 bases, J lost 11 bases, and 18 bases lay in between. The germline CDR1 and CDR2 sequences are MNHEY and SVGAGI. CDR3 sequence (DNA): TGTGCCAGCACCACCCCGCAGGGGAAGGCACCCCTCCACTTT. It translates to CASTTPQGKAPLHF.

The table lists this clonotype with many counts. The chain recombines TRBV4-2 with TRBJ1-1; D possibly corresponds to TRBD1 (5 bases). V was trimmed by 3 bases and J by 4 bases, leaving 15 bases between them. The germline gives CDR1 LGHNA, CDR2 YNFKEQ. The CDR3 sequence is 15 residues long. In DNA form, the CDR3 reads TGTGCCAGCAGCCAGGGGGGGATGTTCGTCACTGAAGCTTTCTTT. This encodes CASSQGGMFVTEAFF.

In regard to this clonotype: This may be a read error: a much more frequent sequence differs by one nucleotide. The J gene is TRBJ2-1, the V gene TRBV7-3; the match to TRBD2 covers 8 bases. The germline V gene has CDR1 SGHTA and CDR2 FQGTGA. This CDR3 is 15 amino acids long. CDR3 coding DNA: TGTGCCATCAGCTTCTCAGCGGGAGTTAGCAATGAGCAGTTCTTC. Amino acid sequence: CAISFSAGVSNEQFF.

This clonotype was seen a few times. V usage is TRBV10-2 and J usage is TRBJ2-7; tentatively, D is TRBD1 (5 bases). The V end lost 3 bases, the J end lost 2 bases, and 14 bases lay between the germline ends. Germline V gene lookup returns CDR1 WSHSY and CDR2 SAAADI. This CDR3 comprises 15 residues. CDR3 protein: CASSDFAPDTYEQYF. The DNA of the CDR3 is TGCGCCAGCAGTGATTTTGCGCCGGACACCTACGAGCAGTACTTC.

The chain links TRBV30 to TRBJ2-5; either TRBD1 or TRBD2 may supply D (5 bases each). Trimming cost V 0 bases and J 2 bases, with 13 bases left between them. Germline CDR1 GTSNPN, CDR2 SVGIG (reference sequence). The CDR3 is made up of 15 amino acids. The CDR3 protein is CAWSVGWGPQETQYF. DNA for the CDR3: TGTGCCTGGAGTGTAGGATGGGGACCTCAAGAGACCCAGTACTTC.

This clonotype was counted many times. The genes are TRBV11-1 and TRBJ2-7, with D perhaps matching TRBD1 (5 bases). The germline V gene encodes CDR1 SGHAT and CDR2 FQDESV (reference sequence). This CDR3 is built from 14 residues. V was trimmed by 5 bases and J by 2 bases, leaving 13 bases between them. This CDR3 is CASSQAGITYEQYF. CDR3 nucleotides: TGTGCCAGCAGCCAGGCAGGGATCACCTACGAGCAGTACTTC.

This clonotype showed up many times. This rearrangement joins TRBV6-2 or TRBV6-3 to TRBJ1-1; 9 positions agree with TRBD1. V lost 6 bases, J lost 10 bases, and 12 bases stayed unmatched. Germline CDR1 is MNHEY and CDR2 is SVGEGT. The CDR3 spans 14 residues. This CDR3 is CASRLDRGRVGAFF. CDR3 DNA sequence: TGTGCCAGCAGGTTGGACAGGGGCCGCGTCGGAGCTTTCTTT.

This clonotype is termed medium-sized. The CDR3 DNA follows: TGTGCCACCAGTGATTCCCTAGCGGGAGGAGGAGAGACCCAGTACTTC. Encoded protein: CATSDSLAGGGETQYF. The chain recombines TRBV24-1 with TRBJ2-5; 11 bases fit TRBD2. The CDR3 contains 16 residues. Germline V CDR1 and CDR2: KGHDR, SFDVKD. With 2 bases clipped from V and 4 bases from J, the junction kept 5 bases outside the gene matches.

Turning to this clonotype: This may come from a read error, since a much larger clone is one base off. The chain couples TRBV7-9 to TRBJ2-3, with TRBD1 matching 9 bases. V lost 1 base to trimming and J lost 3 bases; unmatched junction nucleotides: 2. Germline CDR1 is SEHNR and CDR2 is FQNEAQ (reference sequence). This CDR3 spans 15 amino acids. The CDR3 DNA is TGTGCCAGCAGCTTAGGACAGGGGGTAACAGATACGCAGTATTTT. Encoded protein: CASSLGQGVTDTQYF.

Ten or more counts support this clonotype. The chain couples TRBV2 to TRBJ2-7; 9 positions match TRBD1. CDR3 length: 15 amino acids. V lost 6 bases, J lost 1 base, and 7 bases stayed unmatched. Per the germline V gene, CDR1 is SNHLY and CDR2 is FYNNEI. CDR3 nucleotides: TGTGCCAGCAGGGGGACAGGGACCAATTCCTACGAGCAGTACTTC. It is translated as CASRGTGTNSYEQYF.

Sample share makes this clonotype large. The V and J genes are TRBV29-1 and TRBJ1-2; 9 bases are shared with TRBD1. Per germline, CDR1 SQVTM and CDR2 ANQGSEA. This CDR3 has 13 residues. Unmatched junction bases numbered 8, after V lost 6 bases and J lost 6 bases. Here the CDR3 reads CSVQRGQGDGYTF. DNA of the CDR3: TGCAGCGTACAAAGGGGACAGGGCGATGGCTACACCTTC.

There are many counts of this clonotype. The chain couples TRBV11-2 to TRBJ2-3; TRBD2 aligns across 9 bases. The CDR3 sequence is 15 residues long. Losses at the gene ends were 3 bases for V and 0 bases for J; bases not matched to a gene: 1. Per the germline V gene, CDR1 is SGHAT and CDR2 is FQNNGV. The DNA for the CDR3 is TGTGCCAGCAGCTTCACTAGCGGGAGCACAGATACGCAGTATTTT. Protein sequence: CASSFTSGSTDTQYF. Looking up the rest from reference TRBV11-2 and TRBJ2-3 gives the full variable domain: EAGVAQSPRYKIIEKRQSVAFWCNPISGHATLYWYQQILGQGPKLLIQFQNNGVVDDSQLPKDRFSAERLKGVDSTLKIQPAKLEDSAVYLCASSFTSGSTDTQYFGPGTRLTVL.

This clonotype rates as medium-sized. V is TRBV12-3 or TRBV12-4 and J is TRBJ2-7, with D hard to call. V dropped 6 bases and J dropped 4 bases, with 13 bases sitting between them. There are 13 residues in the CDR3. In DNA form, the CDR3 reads TGTGCCAGCAGGTCCTACCCCATTTACGAGCAGTACTTC. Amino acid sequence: CASRSYPIYEQYF.

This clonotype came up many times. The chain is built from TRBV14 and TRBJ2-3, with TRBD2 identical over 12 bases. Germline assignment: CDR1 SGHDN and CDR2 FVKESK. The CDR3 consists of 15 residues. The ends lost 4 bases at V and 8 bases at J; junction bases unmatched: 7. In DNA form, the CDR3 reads TGTGCCAGCAGCCTTCTAGCGGGGGGGCCAAGTACGCAGTATTTT. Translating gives CASSLLAGGPSTQYF.

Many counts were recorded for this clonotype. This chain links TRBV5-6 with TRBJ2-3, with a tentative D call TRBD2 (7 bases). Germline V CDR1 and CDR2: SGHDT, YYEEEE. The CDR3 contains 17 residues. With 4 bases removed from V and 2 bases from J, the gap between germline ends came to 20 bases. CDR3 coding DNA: TGTGCCAGCAGCGAGGGGGTAGCGGGCCCATACACAGATACGCAGTATTTT. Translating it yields CASSEGVAGPYTDTQYF.

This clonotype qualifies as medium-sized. The CDR3 nucleotides are TGTGCCAGCAGTTCCGGGACAGGAGTGGCTTTCTTT. Translation: CASSSGTGVAFF. The rearrangement links TRBV12-3 or TRBV12-4 to TRBJ1-1; 8 bases are a match to TRBD1. This CDR3 has 12 residues. V was clipped by 4 bases and J by 11 bases; unmatched bases: 6.

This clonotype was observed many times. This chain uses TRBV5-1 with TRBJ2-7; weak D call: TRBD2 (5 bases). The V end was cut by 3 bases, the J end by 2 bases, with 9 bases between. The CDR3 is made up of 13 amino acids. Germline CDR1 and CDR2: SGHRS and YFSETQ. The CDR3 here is CASSSGLTYEQYF. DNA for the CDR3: TGCGCCAGCAGCTCTGGACTTACCTACGAGCAGTACTTC.

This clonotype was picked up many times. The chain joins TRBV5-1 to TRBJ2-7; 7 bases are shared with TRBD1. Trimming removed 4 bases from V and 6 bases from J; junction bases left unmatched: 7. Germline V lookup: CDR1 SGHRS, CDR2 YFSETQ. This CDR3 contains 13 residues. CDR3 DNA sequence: TGCGCCAGCAGCCCCACGACAGGGAGCGAGCAGTACTTC. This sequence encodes CASSPTTGSEQYF.

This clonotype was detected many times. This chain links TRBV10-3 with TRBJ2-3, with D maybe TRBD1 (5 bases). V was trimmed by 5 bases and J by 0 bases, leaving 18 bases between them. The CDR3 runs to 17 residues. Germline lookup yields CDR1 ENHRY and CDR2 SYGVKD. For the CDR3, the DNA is TGTGCCATCAGTCTGGGTCAGGGTTCTTTGAGCACAGATACGCAGTATTTT. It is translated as CAISLGQGSLSTDTQYF.

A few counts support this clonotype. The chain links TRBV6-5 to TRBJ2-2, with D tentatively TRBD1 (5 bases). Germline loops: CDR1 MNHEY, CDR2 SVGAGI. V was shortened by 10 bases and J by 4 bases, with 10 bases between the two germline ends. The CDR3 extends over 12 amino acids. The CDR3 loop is CATDRGTGELFF. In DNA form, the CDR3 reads TGTGCCACCGATAGGGGCACCGGGGAGCTGTTTTTT.

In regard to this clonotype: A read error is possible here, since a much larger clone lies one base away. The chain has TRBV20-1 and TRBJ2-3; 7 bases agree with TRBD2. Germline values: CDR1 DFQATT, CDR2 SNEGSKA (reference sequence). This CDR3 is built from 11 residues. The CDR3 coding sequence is TGCAGTGCTAGGATAGCGGGTGGGCAGTTTTTT. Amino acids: CSARIAGGQFF.

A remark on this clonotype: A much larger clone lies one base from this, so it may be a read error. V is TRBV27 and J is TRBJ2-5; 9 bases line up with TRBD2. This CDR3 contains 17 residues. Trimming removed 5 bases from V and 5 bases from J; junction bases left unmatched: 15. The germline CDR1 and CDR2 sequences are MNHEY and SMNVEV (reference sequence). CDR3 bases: TGTGCCAGCAGTCACCGATTGGATGCGGGGGGGATCGAGACCCAGTACTTC. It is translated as CASSHRLDAGGIETQYF.

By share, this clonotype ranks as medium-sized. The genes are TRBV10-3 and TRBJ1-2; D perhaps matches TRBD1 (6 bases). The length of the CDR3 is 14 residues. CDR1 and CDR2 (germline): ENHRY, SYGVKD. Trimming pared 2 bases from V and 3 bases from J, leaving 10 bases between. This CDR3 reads CAISETPGDYGYTF. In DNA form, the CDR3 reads TGTGCCATCAGTGAGACCCCAGGGGACTATGGCTACACCTTC.

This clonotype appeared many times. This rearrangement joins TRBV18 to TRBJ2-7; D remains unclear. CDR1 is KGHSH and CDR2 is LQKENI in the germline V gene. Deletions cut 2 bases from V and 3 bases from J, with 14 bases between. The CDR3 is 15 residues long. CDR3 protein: CASSPSAGINYEQYF. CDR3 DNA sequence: TGTGCCAGCTCACCATCGGCTGGGATTAACTACGAGCAGTACTTC. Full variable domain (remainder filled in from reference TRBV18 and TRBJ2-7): NAGVMQNPRHLVRRRGQEARLRCSPMKGHSHVYWYRQLPEEGLKFMVYLQKENIIDESGMPKERFSAEFPKEGPSILRIQQVVRGDSAAYFCASSPSAGINYEQYFGPGTRLTVT.

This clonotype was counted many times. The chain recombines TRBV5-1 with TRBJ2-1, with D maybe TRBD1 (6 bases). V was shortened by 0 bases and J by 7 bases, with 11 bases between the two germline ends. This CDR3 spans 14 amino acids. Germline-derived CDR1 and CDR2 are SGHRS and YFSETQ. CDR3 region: CASSLDRGMNEQFF. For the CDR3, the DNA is TGCGCCAGCAGCTTGGATAGGGGGATGAATGAGCAGTTCTTC.